This T cell receptor beta chain derives from a study of cytomegalovirus exposure and HLA in healthy donors. On the study more broadly: The study placed approximately 80% of its 398 genotyped donors in the Caucasian-associated ancestry cluster. Study results and limitations: A later analysis reportedly identified an Asian-associated ancestry cluster as carrying fewer N-insertions than the roughly 670-donor mean. Prior analysis indicated that the majority of TCR beta V segments exhibited productivity approximately 87% or approximately 30% of the time.

Amplification used 60 Vbeta primers and 13 Jbeta primers. The data were produced by immunoSEQ multiplex PCR, yet TCRdb's version contains in-frame clones alone and is incomplete. This repertoire includes around 75,000 clones. A word on this clone: What it binds is unknown.

The sequenced sample consisted of PBMCs. The source of this sequence is a man between 35 and 55 years old in good health and CMV-seronegative.

The CDR3 loop is CAWNQGEETQYF. DNA for the CDR3: TGTGCCTGGAATCAGGGGGAAGAGACCCAGTACTTC. The rearrangement uses TRBV30 and TRBJ2-5; TRBD1 matches 7 bases. Per the germline V gene, CDR1 is GTSNPN and CDR2 is SVGIG (reference sequence). This CDR3 contains 12 residues. J gave up 3 bases and V 4 bases, and 2 bases lay outside the gene matches.